This passage covers 22 T cell receptor beta chains from one sample sequenced in a study of blood T cell repertoires in COVID-19. Repertoires were generated with immunoSEQ multiplex PCR, while TCRdb's copy carries only in-frame clones and drops some. The sample gives 70,000 to 95,000 clones, 91% of which show up once; 2% to 3% is in the top ten. Sample: peripheral blood. The receptors shown here come from a man in his fifties or sixties with COVID-19, enrolled during active disease.

This clone was seen just once. The chain has TRBV15 and TRBJ2-7, with 13 bases matching TRBD2. Germline CDR1 LNHNV, CDR2 YYDKDF (reference sequence). V dropped 0 bases and J dropped 3; count of bases not matched to a gene: 8. CDR3 length equals 18 residues. CDR3 sequence (DNA): TGTGCCACCAGCAGAGACCCTGGGGGACTAGCGGGAAACTACGAGCAGTACTTC. It yields the protein CATSRDPGGLAGNYEQYF. The whole variable domain, filled in from reference TRBV15 and TRBJ2-7, reads DAMVIQNPRYQVTQFGKPVTLSCSQTLNHNVMYWYQQKSSQAPKLLFHYYDKDFNNEADTPDNFQSRRPNTSFCFLDIRSPGLGDTAMYLCATSRDPGGLAGNYEQYFGPGTRLTVT.

The chain couples TRBV6-5 to TRBJ2-5; D is possibly TRBD1 (5 bases). The CDR3 is 13 residues long. The V end lost 6 bases, the J end lost 3 bases, and 11 bases lay between the germline ends. Germline loops: CDR1 MNHEY, CDR2 SVGAGI. The DNA of the CDR3 is TGTGCCAGCAGGGTTGACAGCAAAGAGACCCAGTACTTC. Its translation: CASRVDSKETQYF.

The J gene is TRBJ1-2, the V gene TRBV5-1; D not resolved. This CDR3 has 13 amino acids. Germline lookup yields CDR1 SGHRS and CDR2 YFSETQ. V was cut by 7 bases and J by 4 bases, with 14 bases left in between. The CDR3 here is CASSRNPGYGYTF. CDR3 nucleotide sequence: TGCGCCAGCTCTCGAAACCCCGGCTATGGCTACACCTTC.

The chain is built from TRBV28 and TRBJ2-3, with TRBD2 matching over 10 bases. The CDR3 has 19 residues. J lost 4 bases, V lost 2 bases, and 15 bases had no gene match. Germline V gene data show CDR1 as MDHEN and CDR2 as SYDVKM. The DNA of the CDR3 is TGTGCCAGCAGTTTACAGGGCAGCGGGAGCGGGGGGGCCCCAGATACGCAGTATTTT. It specifies CASSLQGSGSGGAPDTQYF.

The chain couples TRBV6-1 to TRBJ2-2; a possible D gene is TRBD1 (5 bases). The CDR3 is 14 residues long. The V end lost 3 bases, the J end lost 4 bases, and 9 bases lay between the germline ends. Germline-derived CDR1 and CDR2 are MNHNS and SASEGT. The CDR3 is CASSDRVGTGELFF. The CDR3 nucleotides read TGTGCCAGCAGTGACAGGGTCGGCACCGGGGAGCTGTTTTTT.

V and J are TRBV7-9 and TRBJ2-3; the match to TRBD2 covers 8 bases. This CDR3 has 13 amino acids. Germline lookup yields CDR1 SEHNR and CDR2 FQNEAQ (reference sequence). After removal of 5 bases from V and 6 bases from J, the junction contained 4 bases not matched to a gene. The CDR3 is CASSTRLADTQYF. The CDR3 coding sequence is TGTGCCAGCAGCACCCGACTAGCGGATACGCAGTATTTT. The whole variable domain, filled in from reference TRBV7-9 and TRBJ2-3, reads DTGVSQNPRHKITKRGQNVTFRCDPISEHNRLYWYRQTLGQGPEFLTYFQNEAQLEKSRLLSDRFSAERPKGSFSTLEIQRTEQGDSAMYLCASSTRLADTQYFGPGTRLTVL.

J is TRBJ1-2 and V is TRBV9; D is ambiguous. Germline CDR1 and CDR2: SGDLS and YYNGEE. This CDR3 spans 15 amino acids. The ends were cut back, 0 bases at V and 2 bases at J, with 11 bases in the middle. The CDR3 sequence: CASSVAAGKNYGYTF. The DNA for the CDR3 is TGTGCCAGCAGCGTAGCAGCCGGGAAAAACTATGGCTACACCTTC. Combining the CDR3 with reference TRBV9 and TRBJ1-2 gives the whole variable domain DSGVTQTPKHLITATGQRVTLRCSPRSGDLSVYWYQQSLDQGLQFLIQYYNGEERAKGNILERFSAQQFPDLHSELNLSSLELGDSALYFCASSVAAGKNYGYTFGSGTRLTVV.

V gene TRBV5-1 combines with J gene TRBJ2-3; TRBD2 is a possible D gene (5 bases). Germline V CDR1 and CDR2: SGHRS, YFSETQ. Trimming removed 0 bases at V and 3 bases at J, with 17 bases between. The CDR3 contains 17 residues. The CDR3: CASSLAFPGTTTDTQYF. The CDR3 nucleotides read TGCGCCAGCAGCTTGGCGTTTCCGGGAACCACAACAGATACGCAGTATTTT.

This sequence joins TRBV6-2 or TRBV6-3 and TRBJ2-1; a weak D match, TRBD1 (6 bases). The CDR3 spans 13 residues. Germline values: CDR1 MNHEY, CDR2 SVGEGT. V lost 5 bases, J lost 10 bases, and 15 bases lay in between. CDR3 nucleotides: TGTGCCAGCAGTCTGACAGGCCAGAGAGAGCAGTTCTTC. Protein product: CASSLTGQREQFF.

CDR3 loop: CASSFGGSTEAFF. CDR3 nucleotides: TGTGCCAGCAGTTTTGGGGGCAGTACTGAAGCTTTCTTT. The V call is TRBV12-3 or TRBV12-4, the J call TRBJ1-1, with D perhaps TRBD1 (6 bases). Trimming left V 3 bases short and J 5 bases short, with 10 bases between. The CDR3 runs to 13 residues.

The chain employs TRBV6-5 and TRBJ1-1; maybe TRBD1 (6 bases). Germline-derived CDR1 and CDR2 are MNHEY and SVGAGI. Trimming stripped 6 bases from V and 2 bases from J, with 7 bases between. The CDR3 loop spans 12 amino acids. The CDR3 protein is CASRTGNTEAFF. The CDR3, as DNA: TGTGCCAGCAGGACAGGAAACACTGAAGCTTTCTTT.

The chain recombines TRBV14 with TRBJ2-5; D not certain. The CDR3 is 12 amino acids. The germline gives CDR1 SGHDN, CDR2 FVKESK. The germline V and J ends were trimmed by 1 base and 5 bases, with 5 bases remaining between them. The CDR3 nucleotides are TGTGCCAGCAGCCAAGTCTTGGAGACCCAGTACTTC. It encodes CASSQVLETQYF.

This rearrangement joins TRBV14 to TRBJ1-4, with D unresolved. The CDR3 is made up of 12 amino acids. V was pared by 0 bases and J by 17 bases, with 13 bases between. CDR1 is SGHDN, CDR2 FVKESK, per germline. CDR3 sequence reads: CASSQEGRIRFF. CDR3 bases: TGTGCCAGCAGCCAAGAGGGGAGAATAAGATTTTTT.

This rearrangement joins TRBV4-2 to TRBJ1-2; 11 bases map to TRBD1. There are 15 residues in the CDR3. CDR1 LGHNA and CDR2 YNFKEQ come from the germline V gene. The V gene end was trimmed by 1 base and the J gene end by 7 bases; junction bases not matched to a gene: 5. CDR3 DNA sequence: TGTGCCAGCAGCCAAGGCGGACAGGGGGCGGGTGGCTACACCTTC. This gives the protein CASSQGGQGAGGYTF.

The rearrangement uses TRBV7-3 and TRBJ1-3; 8 nucleotides agree with TRBD1. The CDR3 spans 14 residues. V was clipped by 5 bases and J by 2 bases; unmatched bases: 2. Germline CDR1 SGHTA, CDR2 FQGTGA. Written as DNA, the CDR3 is TGTGCCAGCAGCGCGACAGGGGCTGGAAACACCATATATTTT. This codes for CASSATGAGNTIYF. Drawing the rest from reference TRBV7-3 and TRBJ1-3, the complete variable domain is GAGVSQTPSNKVTEKGKYVELRCDPISGHTALYWYRQSLGQGPEFLIYFQGTGAADDSGLPNDRFFAVRPEGSVSTLKIQRTERGDSAVYLCASSATGAGNTIYFGEGSWLTVV.

The chain is built from TRBV30 and TRBJ1-5; possibly TRBD1 for D (5 bases). The V end was cut by 0 bases, the J end by 2 bases, with 11 bases between. The V gene's germline CDR1 is GTSNPN and CDR2 SVGIG (reference sequence). This CDR3 region has 15 residues. DNA of the CDR3: TGTGCCTGGAGTGTACCTTCGGGGGGCAATCAGCCCCAGCATTTT. Translating it yields CAWSVPSGGNQPQHF.

The genes are TRBV5-5 and TRBJ2-1; 12 nucleotides match TRBD2. Trimming at V came to 1 base and at J to 0 bases, leaving 2 bases not matched to a gene. CDR1 is SGHKS and CDR2 is YYEKEE in the germline V gene (reference sequence). The CDR3 runs 17 residues. The CDR3 sequence: CASSLTSGRTSYNEQFF. The CDR3 nucleotides read TGTGCCAGCAGCTTGACTAGCGGGAGGACCTCCTACAATGAGCAGTTCTTC.

The V gene is TRBV5-1, the J gene TRBJ1-1; 8 bases agree with TRBD1. After removal of 5 bases from V and 3 bases from J, the junction contained 9 bases not matched to a gene. The CDR3 covers 15 residues. Per the germline V gene, CDR1 is SGHRS and CDR2 is YFSETQ. The CDR3 coding sequence is TGCGCCAGCAGTCCCCAGGGGGCCGGGGACACTGAAGCTTTCTTT. This sequence encodes CASSPQGAGDTEAFF. Drawing the rest from reference TRBV5-1 and TRBJ1-1, the complete variable domain is KAGVTQTPRYLIKTRGQQVTLSCSPISGHRSVSWYQQTPGQGLQFLFEYFSETQRNKGNFPGRFSGRQFSNSRSEMNVSTLELGDSALYLCASSPQGAGDTEAFFGQGTRLTVV.

The chain joins TRBV3-1 (or the pseudogene TRBV3-2) to TRBJ2-7; D is ambiguous. The germline V and J ends were trimmed by 1 base and 2 bases, with 9 bases remaining between them. The CDR3 runs 14 residues. CDR1 LGHDT and CDR2 YNNKEL come from the germline V gene (reference sequence). As DNA, the CDR3 is TGTGCCAGCAGCCAAGGGTCTGCTACCTACGAGCAGTACTTC. This sequence encodes CASSQGSATYEQYF.

This CDR3 reads CASSDTPRGGGQPQHF. CDR3 bases: TGTGCCAGCAGTGATACGCCCCGGGGAGGGGGTCAGCCCCAGCATTTT. The chain employs TRBV2 and TRBJ1-5; D perhaps matches TRBD1 (6 bases). Germline values: CDR1 SNHLY, CDR2 FYNNEI. Trimming took 3 bases from V and 6 from J, leaving 18 bases between them. The CDR3 covers 16 residues.

For this clone: Given a much more abundant clone one base away, this may be a read error. The V gene is TRBV4-2, the J gene TRBJ2-3, with 8 positions matching TRBD2. This CDR3 has 15 residues. The trim removed 1 base at V and 2 bases at J, leaving 2 bases unmatched. Germline V gene data show CDR1 as LGHNA and CDR2 as YNFKEQ. The CDR3 protein is CASSQAGGPTDTQYF. CDR3 DNA: TGTGCCAGCAGCCAAGCGGGAGGGCCCACAGATACGCAGTATTTT.

This clone was observed once. The chain uses TRBV6-5 and TRBJ2-5; possibly TRBD1 for D (6 bases). CDR1 is MNHEY, CDR2 SVGAGI, per germline. Deletions cut 6 bases from V and 4 bases from J, with 12 bases between. CDR3 size: 13 residues. CDR3 bases: TGTGCCAGCAGAGACAGGTCTAGAGAGACCCAGTACTTC. It yields the protein CASRDRSRETQYF.